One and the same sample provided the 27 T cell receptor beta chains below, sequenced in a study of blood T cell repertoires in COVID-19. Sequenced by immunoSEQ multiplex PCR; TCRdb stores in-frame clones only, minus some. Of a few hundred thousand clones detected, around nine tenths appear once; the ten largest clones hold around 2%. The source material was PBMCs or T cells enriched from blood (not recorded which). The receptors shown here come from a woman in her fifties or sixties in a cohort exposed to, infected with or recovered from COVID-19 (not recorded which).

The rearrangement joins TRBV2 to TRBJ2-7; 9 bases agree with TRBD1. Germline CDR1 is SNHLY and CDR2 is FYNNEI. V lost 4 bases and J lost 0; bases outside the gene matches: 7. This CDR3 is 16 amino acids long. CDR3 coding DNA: TGTGCCAGCAGTGGGGGGACAGGGCCCTTCTCCTACGAGCAGTACTTC. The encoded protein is CASSGGTGPFSYEQYF.

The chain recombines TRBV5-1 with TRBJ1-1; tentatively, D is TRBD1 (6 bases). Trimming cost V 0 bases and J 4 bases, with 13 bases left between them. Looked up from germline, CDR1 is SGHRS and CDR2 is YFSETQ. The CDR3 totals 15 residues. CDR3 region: CASSLGAGAGTEAFF. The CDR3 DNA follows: TGCGCCAGCAGCTTGGGGGCGGGGGCCGGCACTGAAGCTTTCTTT.

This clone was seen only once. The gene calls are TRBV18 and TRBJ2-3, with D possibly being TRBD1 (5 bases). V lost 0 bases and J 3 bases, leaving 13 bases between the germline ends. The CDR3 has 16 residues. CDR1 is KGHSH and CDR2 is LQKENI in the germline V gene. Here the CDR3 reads CASSPPGVFGTDTQYF. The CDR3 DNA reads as TGTGCCAGCTCACCACCAGGGGTATTTGGGACAGATACGCAGTATTTT.

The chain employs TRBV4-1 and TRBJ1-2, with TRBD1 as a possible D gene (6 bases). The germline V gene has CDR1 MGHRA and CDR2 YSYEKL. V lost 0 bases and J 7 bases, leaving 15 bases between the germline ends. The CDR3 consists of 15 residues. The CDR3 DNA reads TGCGCCAGCAGCCAAGAGGGTCTCAGGGGCAGTGGCTACACCTTC. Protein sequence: CASSQEGLRGSGYTF.

The CDR3 spells CASSPLGTGDYEQYF. The CDR3 nucleotides are TGTGCCAGCAGCCCTCTGGGGACAGGGGACTACGAGCAGTACTTC. The rearrangement links TRBV7-6 to TRBJ2-7; 10 positions match TRBD1. Trimming at V came to 5 bases and at J to 3 bases, leaving 7 bases not matched to a gene. The CDR3 contains 15 residues. From germline, CDR1 is SGHVS and CDR2 FNYEAQ.

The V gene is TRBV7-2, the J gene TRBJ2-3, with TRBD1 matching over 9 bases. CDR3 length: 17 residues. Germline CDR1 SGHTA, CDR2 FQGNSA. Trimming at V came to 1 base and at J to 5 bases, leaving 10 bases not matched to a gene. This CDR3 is CASSLELGQGRRDTQYF. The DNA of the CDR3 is TGTGCCAGCAGCTTAGAGTTGGGACAGGGTAGACGAGATACGCAGTATTTT.

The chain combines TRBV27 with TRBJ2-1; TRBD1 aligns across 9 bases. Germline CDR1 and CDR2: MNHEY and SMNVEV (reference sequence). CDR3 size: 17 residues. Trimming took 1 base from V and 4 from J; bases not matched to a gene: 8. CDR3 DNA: TGTGCCAGCAGTTTATTGCCCGGACAGGGGTCTTACAATGAGCAGTTCTTC. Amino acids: CASSLLPGQGSYNEQFF.

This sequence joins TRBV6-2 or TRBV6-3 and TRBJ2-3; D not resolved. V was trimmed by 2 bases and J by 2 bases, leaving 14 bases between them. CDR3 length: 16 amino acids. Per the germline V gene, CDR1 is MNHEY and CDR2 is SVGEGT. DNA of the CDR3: TGTGCCAGCAGTTACAACCAGGCCAGAATCACAGATACGCAGTATTTT. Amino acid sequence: CASSYNQARITDTQYF.

In nucleotides, the CDR3 is TGTGCCAGCAGTCCGCGGGGTAGGGACGGCTACACCTTC. This sequence encodes CASSPRGRDGYTF. This chain connects TRBV2 to TRBJ1-2; possibly TRBD1 for D (5 bases). Trimming took off 5 bases at V and 8 bases at J, with 15 bases between the two ends. In germline, CDR1 is SNHLY, CDR2 FYNNEI. The CDR3 totals 13 residues.

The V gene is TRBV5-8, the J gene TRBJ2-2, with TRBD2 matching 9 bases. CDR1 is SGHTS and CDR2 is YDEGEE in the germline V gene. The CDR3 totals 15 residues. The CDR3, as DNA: TGTGCTACAAGAAGCGGGGGGCGGAACACCGGGGAGCTGTTTTTT. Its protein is CATRSGGRNTGELFF.

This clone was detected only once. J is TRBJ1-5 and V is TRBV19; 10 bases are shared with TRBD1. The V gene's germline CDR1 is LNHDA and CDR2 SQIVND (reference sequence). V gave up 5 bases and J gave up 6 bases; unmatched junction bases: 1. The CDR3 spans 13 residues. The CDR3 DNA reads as TGTGCCAGTAGTGGACAGGGGGGTCAGCCCCAGCATTTT. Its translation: CASSGQGGQPQHF.

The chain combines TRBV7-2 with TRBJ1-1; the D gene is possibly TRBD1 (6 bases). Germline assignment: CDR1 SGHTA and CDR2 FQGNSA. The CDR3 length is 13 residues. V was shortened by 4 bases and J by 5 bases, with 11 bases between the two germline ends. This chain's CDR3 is CASSSTGYTEAFF. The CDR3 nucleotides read TGTGCCAGCAGCTCAACAGGGTATACTGAAGCTTTCTTT.

CDR3 DNA sequence: TGTGCCAGCAGCACACCAACTAGCGGGATTAATGAGCAGTTCTTC. Protein sequence: CASSTPTSGINEQFF. The V and J genes are TRBV5-4 and TRBJ2-1, with 10 bases matching TRBD2. Unmatched junction bases numbered 8, after V lost 4 bases and J lost 7 bases. The germline V gene encodes CDR1 SGHNT and CDR2 YYREEE (reference sequence). The CDR3 length is 15 residues.

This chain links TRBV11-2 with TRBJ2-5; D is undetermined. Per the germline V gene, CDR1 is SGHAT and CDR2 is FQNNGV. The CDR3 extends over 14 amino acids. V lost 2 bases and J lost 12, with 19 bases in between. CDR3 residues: CASSLTTSPLAEYF. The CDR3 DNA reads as TGTGCCAGCAGCTTAACCACCTCCCCCCTGGCCGAGTACTTC.

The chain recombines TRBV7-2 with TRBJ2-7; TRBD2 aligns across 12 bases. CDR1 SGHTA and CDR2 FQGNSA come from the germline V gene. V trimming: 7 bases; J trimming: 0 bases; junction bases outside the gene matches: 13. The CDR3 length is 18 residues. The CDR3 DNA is TGTGCCAGCACCCGACTAGCGGGAGCGAGGGGAAGCTCCTACGAGCAGTACTTC. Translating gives CASTRLAGARGSSYEQYF.

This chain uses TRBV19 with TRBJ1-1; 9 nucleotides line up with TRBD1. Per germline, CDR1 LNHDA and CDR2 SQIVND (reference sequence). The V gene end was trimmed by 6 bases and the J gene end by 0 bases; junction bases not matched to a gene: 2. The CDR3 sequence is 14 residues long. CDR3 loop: CASSGTGMNTEAFF. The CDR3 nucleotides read TGTGCCAGTAGCGGGACAGGGATGAACACTGAAGCTTTCTTT.

The CDR3 reads CASSQEWGDYGYTF. The CDR3 region has the DNA TGCGCCAGCAGCCAAGAGTGGGGGGACTATGGCTACACCTTC. V and J are TRBV4-1 and TRBJ1-2, with D maybe TRBD1 (5 bases). Deletions cut 0 bases from V and 3 bases from J, with 8 bases between. This CDR3 comprises 14 residues. Germline-derived CDR1 and CDR2 are MGHRA and YSYEKL.

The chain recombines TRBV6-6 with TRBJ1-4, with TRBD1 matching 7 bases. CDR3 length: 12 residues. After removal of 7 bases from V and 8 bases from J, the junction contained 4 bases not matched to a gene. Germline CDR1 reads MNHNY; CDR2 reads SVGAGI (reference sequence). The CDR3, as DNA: TGTGCCAGCATTGGGACAGCGGAAAAACTGTTTTTT. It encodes CASIGTAEKLFF.

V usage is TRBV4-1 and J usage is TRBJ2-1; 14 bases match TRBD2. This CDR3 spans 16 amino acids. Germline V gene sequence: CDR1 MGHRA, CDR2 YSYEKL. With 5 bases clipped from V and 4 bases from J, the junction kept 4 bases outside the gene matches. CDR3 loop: CASSKGLAGVYNEQFF. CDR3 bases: TGCGCCAGCAGCAAGGGACTAGCGGGAGTTTACAATGAGCAGTTCTTC.

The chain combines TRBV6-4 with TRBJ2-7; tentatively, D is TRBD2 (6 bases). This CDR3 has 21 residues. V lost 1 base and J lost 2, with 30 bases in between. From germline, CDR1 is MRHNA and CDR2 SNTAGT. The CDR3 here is CASSDWGSAGKTIWRPYEQYF. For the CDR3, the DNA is TGTGCCAGCAGTGACTGGGGCTCTGCGGGGAAGACTATTTGGAGGCCCTACGAGCAGTACTTC.

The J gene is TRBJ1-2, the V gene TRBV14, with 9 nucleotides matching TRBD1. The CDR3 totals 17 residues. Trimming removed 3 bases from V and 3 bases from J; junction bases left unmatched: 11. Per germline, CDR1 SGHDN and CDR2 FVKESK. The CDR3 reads CASSQDETGGYDYGYTF. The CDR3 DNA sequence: TGTGCCAGCAGCCAGGACGAAACAGGGGGCTACGACTATGGCTACACCTTC. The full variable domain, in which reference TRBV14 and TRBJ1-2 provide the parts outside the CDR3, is EAGVTQFPSHSVIEKGQTVTLRCDPISGHDNLYWYRRVMGKEIKFLLHFVKESKQDESGMPNNRFLAERTGGTYSTLKVQPAELEDSGVYFCASSQDETGGYDYGYTFGSGTRLTVV.

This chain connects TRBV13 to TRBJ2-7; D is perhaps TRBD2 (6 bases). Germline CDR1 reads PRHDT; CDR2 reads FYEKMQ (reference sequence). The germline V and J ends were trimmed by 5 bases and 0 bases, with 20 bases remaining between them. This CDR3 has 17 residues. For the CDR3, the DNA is TGTGCCAGCAGCCCCTCAGGGTGGGGACTTAGCTCCTACGAGCAGTACTTC. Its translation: CASSPSGWGLSSYEQYF.

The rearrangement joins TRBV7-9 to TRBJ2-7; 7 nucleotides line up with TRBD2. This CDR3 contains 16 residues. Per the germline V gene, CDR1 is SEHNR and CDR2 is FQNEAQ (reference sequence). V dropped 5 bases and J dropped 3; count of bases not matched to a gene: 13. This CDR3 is CASSPLLADMDYEQYF. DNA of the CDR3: TGTGCCAGCAGCCCCCTCCTAGCGGACATGGACTACGAGCAGTACTTC.

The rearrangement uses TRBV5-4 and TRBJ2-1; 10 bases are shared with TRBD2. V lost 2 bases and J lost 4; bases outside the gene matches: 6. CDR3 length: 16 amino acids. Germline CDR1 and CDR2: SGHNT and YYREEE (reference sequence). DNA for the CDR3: TGTGCCAGCAGCTTCAGGAGCGGGAGGGGGTACAATGAGCAGTTCTTC. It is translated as CASSFRSGRGYNEQFF.

CDR3 amino acids: CAWDRGKTQTYEQYF. Here the CDR3 DNA reads TGTGCCTGGGATAGGGGGAAGACTCAAACCTACGAGCAGTACTTC. This chain uses TRBV30 with TRBJ2-7, with D perhaps TRBD1 (6 bases). The CDR3 is 15 amino acids. The V gene's germline CDR1 is GTSNPN and CDR2 SVGIG (reference sequence). Trimming took 5 bases from V and 2 from J, leaving 19 bases between them.

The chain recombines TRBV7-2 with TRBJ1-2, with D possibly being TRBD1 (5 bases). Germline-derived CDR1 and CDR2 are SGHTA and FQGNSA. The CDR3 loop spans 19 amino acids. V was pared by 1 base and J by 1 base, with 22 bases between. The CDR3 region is CASSLVTQGKHRLNYGYTF. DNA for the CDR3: TGTGCCAGCAGCTTAGTTACGCAGGGAAAGCATAGGCTTAACTATGGCTACACCTTC. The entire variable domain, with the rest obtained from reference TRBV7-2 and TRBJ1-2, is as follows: GAGVSQSPSNKVTEKGKDVELRCDPISGHTALYWYRQSLGQGLEFLIYFQGNSAPDKSGLPSDRFSAERTGGSVSTLTIQRTQQEDSAVYLCASSLVTQGKHRLNYGYTFGSGTRLTVV.

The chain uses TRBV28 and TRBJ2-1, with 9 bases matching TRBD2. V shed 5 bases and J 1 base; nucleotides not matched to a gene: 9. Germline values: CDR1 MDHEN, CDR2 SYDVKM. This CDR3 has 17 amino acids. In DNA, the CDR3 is TGTGCCAGCAGTCCAACTAAGCGGGAGGTGTCCTACAATGAGCAGTTCTTC. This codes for CASSPTKREVSYNEQFF.